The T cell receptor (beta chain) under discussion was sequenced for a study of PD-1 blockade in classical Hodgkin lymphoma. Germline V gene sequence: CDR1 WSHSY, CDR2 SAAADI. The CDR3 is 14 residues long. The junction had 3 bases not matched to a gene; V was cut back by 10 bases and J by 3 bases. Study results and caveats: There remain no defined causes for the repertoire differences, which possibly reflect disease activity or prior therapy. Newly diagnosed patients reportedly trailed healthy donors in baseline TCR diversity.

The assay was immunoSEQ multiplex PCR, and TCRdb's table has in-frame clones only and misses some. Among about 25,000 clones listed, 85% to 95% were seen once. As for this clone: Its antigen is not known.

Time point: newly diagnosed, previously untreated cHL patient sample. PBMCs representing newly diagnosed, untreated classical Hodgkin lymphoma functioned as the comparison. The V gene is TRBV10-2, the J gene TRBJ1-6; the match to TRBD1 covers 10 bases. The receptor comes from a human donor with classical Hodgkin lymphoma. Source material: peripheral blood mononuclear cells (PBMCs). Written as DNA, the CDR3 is TGCGCCAAGGACAGGGGGAACTATAATTCACCCCTCCACTTT. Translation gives CAKDRGNYNSPLHF.